This T cell receptor beta chain comes out of a study of cytomegalovirus exposure and HLA in healthy donors. Study in general: As released early, the data held roughly 85 million unique TCRs from HLA-typed donors. Study-level findings and limits: A likely sequencing artifact accounted for one observed cluster of highly shared sequence variants. In a later analysis, the majority of CMV-associated beta chains seemingly showed HLA restriction.

The CDR3 contains 17 residues. The V gene's germline CDR1 is SGHTA and CDR2 FQGTGA. The V gene end was trimmed by 5 bases and the J gene end by 1 base; junction bases not matched to a gene: 9. Vbeta (60) and Jbeta (13) primers were used in the PCR. Measured with immunoSEQ multiplex PCR; TCRdb has only the in-frame clones, and not every one. The sample lists more than 150,000 clones, roughly 80% occurring once. Comment on this clone: Its antigen is undetermined.

V is TRBV7-3 and J is TRBJ2-2; 8 bases line up with TRBD2. The receptor's source is a man aged 35 to 55 in good health and CMV-seropositive. The specimen was PBMCs. CDR3 in amino acids: CASSAKLLAGNTGELFF. DNA of the CDR3: TGTGCCAGCAGCGCGAAATTGCTAGCGGGGAACACCGGGGAGCTGTTTTTT.